Listed here are 22 T cell receptor beta chains from one sample, sequenced in a study of T cell responses to AZD1222 COVID-19 vaccine. The data were produced by immunoSEQ multiplex PCR, yet TCRdb's version contains in-frame clones alone and is incomplete. The table has approximately 110,000 clones, more than 80% seen once. Material: peripheral blood, obtained 28 days after the second AZD1222 dose. These receptors all come from an adult who received the AZD1222 COVID-19 vaccine.

The rearrangement links TRBV10-3 to TRBJ1-2; D is unresolved. This CDR3 comprises 13 residues. Germline CDR1 is ENHRY and CDR2 is SYGVKD. V was trimmed by 0 bases and J by 1 base, leaving 3 bases between them. CDR3 DNA sequence: TGTGCCATCAGTGAGTCCTATAACTATGGCTACACCTTC. As protein: CAISESYNYGYTF.

The chain joins TRBV9 to TRBJ1-5; D is unclear. CDR3 length equals 16 residues. Germline values: CDR1 SGDLS, CDR2 YYNGEE. V was clipped by 3 bases and J by 1 base, with 14 bases between them. The CDR3 sequence: CASSGTRARSNQPQHF. The CDR3 region has the DNA TGTGCCAGCAGCGGAACCCGTGCTAGGAGCAATCAGCCCCAGCATTTT.

The rearrangement uses TRBV7-8 and TRBJ1-5; weak D call: TRBD1 (5 bases). This CDR3 has 17 amino acids. Germline values: CDR1 SGHVS, CDR2 FQNEAQ. Trimming took 1 base from V and 4 from J, leaving 17 bases between them. CDR3 coding DNA: TGTGCCAGCAGCTTAGGGGACGTAGGGTATGGGAATCAGCCCCAGCATTTT. This sequence encodes CASSLGDVGYGNQPQHF.

The rearrangement links TRBV5-4 to TRBJ1-2; possible D gene TRBD1, 5 bases. The V end lost 4 bases, the J end lost 7 bases, and 17 bases lay between the germline ends. CDR1 is SGHNT and CDR2 is YYREEE in the germline V gene (reference sequence). The CDR3 contains 14 residues. The chain's CDR3 is CASSMVGGGSGYTF. The CDR3 coding sequence is TGTGCCAGCAGCATGGTTGGGGGAGGGTCTGGCTACACCTTC.

This clone was counted only a few times. The chain carries TRBV10-3 and TRBJ2-7, with TRBD2 matching over 9 bases. V gave up 6 bases and J gave up 5 bases; unmatched junction bases: 11. CDR1 is ENHRY and CDR2 is SYGVKD in the germline V gene. The CDR3 sequence is 15 residues long. The CDR3 coding sequence is TGTGCCATCAGGGATAGCGGGGGTCTACGGGACGAGCAGTACTTC. It is translated as CAIRDSGGLRDEQYF.

This clone was observed a handful of times. The chain recombines TRBV2 with TRBJ2-7; no clear D. The CDR3 loop spans 15 amino acids. Germline CDR1 is SNHLY and CDR2 is FYNNEI. V was cut by 7 bases and J by 2 bases, with 18 bases left in between. The CDR3 loop is CASTHGLTLPYEQYF. For the CDR3, the DNA is TGTGCCAGCACCCACGGGCTCACGTTGCCCTACGAGCAGTACTTC. The whole variable domain, remainder taken from reference TRBV2 and TRBJ2-7, is EPEVTQTPSHQVTQMGQEVILRCVPISNHLYFYWYRQILGQKVEFLVSFYNNEISEKSEIFDDQFSVERPDGSNFTLKIRSTKLEDSAMYFCASTHGLTLPYEQYFGPGTRLTVT.

The chain links TRBV29-1 to TRBJ1-3; D unresolved. The ends were cut back, 7 bases at V and 2 bases at J, with 9 bases in the middle. Per the germline V gene, CDR1 is SQVTM and CDR2 is ANQGSEA. This CDR3 spans 12 amino acids. The CDR3 reads CSGSATGNTIYF. CDR3 in DNA: TGCAGCGGCTCAGCTACTGGAAACACCATATATTTT.

The V call is TRBV18, the J call TRBJ1-2; weak D call: TRBD1 (6 bases). Trimming took off 2 bases at V and 7 bases at J, with 11 bases between the two ends. The CDR3 runs to 13 residues. Looked up from germline, CDR1 is KGHSH and CDR2 is LQKENI. This CDR3 is CASSPEGETGYTF. CDR3 sequence (DNA): TGTGCCAGCTCACCAGAGGGGGAGACTGGCTACACCTTC.

The V gene is TRBV9, the J gene TRBJ2-1, with D unclear. Germline V gives CDR1 SGDLS, CDR2 YYNGEE. CDR3 size: 13 residues. V lost 3 bases, J lost 8 bases, and 12 bases lay in between. CDR3 in DNA: TGTGCCAGCAGCGGCGGAAACTGGTATGAGCAGTTCTTC. It yields the protein CASSGGNWYEQFF.

V and J are TRBV7-8 and TRBJ2-1; D gene uncertain. CDR1 is SGHVS and CDR2 is FQNEAQ in the germline V gene. CDR3 length: 14 amino acids. Trimming stripped 5 bases from V and 5 bases from J, with 13 bases between. CDR3 sequence (DNA): TGTGCCAGCAGCGAACGTCGGACGGACAATGAGCAGTTCTTC. Translated, it gives CASSERRTDNEQFF.

The genes are TRBV28 and TRBJ2-7, with 8 bases lining up with TRBD1. V lost 9 bases, J lost 0 bases, and 4 bases stayed unmatched. The germline gives CDR1 MDHEN, CDR2 SYDVKM. The CDR3 has 13 amino acids. The CDR3 protein is CASLTGGSYEQYF. CDR3 DNA: TGTGCCAGTCTTACAGGGGGCTCCTACGAGCAGTACTTC.

The chain is built from TRBV28 and TRBJ2-6; no reliable D call. The CDR3 runs 15 residues. The germline V gene has CDR1 MDHEN and CDR2 SYDVKM. The germline V and J ends were trimmed by 5 bases and 0 bases, with 8 bases remaining between them. The CDR3 protein is CASSHGYSGANVLTF. CDR3 nucleotides: TGTGCCAGCAGTCACGGGTACTCTGGGGCCAACGTCCTGACTTTC.

The gene calls are TRBV15 and TRBJ1-2, with D uncertain. The V gene's germline CDR1 is LNHNV and CDR2 YYDKDF (reference sequence). The CDR3 length is 12 residues. Trimming left V 4 bases short and J 3 bases short, with 6 bases between. DNA for the CDR3: TGTGCCACCAGCAAAGCAGACTATGGCTACACCTTC. This sequence encodes CATSKADYGYTF.

For the CDR3, the DNA is TGTGCCAGCAGCTGGGGTACGGGCAATCAGCCCCAGCATTTT. Protein: CASSWGTGNQPQHF. The J gene is TRBJ1-5, the V gene TRBV6-5, with D uncertain. The CDR3 contains 14 residues. Germline CDR1 MNHEY, CDR2 SVGAGI. V lost 6 bases and J lost 2, with 11 bases in between.

As DNA, the CDR3 is TGTGCCAGCAGTGAAAGTCTAGCAGCAGATACGCAGTATTTT. Protein: CASSESLAADTQYF. The rearrangement joins TRBV2 to TRBJ2-3; a weak D match, TRBD2 (5 bases). Germline values: CDR1 SNHLY, CDR2 FYNNEI. Trimming pared 2 bases from V and 4 bases from J, leaving 10 bases between. The CDR3 has 14 amino acids.

The chain carries TRBV6-2 or TRBV6-3 and TRBJ1-1; D possibly corresponds to TRBD1 (6 bases). CDR1 and CDR2 from the germline V gene are MNHEY and SVGEGT. This CDR3 region has 13 residues. Trimming took off 4 bases at V and 4 bases at J, with 10 bases between the two ends. The CDR3 nucleotides read TGTGCCAGCAGTTTACAGGGAAGCACTGAAGCTTTCTTT. This codes for CASSLQGSTEAFF.

The chain employs TRBV12-5 and TRBJ1-2; D not certain. The CDR3 extends over 13 amino acids. The germline V gene has CDR1 LGHNT and CDR2 FRNRAP. Trimming removed 6 bases at V and 8 bases at J, with 16 bases between. CDR3 residues: CASGPGDRSGYTF. The CDR3 bases are TGTGCTAGTGGCCCGGGAGATCGTTCAGGCTACACCTTC.

This sequence joins TRBV3-1 (or the pseudogene TRBV3-2) and TRBJ1-1; D possibly corresponds to TRBD1 (5 bases). V was clipped by 0 bases and J by 9 bases, with 23 bases between them. The germline V gene encodes CDR1 LGHDT and CDR2 YNNKEL (reference sequence). There are 17 residues in the CDR3. CDR3 nucleotides: TGTGCCAGCAGCCAAGAAGAGTTCTATAGGGGTTACCAGAAAGCTTTCTTT. This translates into CASSQEEFYRGYQKAFF.

In its sample, this clone is medium-sized. The rearrangement links TRBV28 to TRBJ2-7, with a tentative D call TRBD2 (5 bases). CDR3 length: 15 amino acids. V was cut by 2 bases and J by 7 bases, with 18 bases left in between. Germline V gene data show CDR1 as MDHEN and CDR2 as SYDVKM. CDR3 nucleotides: TGTGCCAGCAGTTTACTGACCTCCCTGGGAGTGGAGCAGTACTTC. Protein sequence: CASSLLTSLGVEQYF.

The V gene is TRBV6-5, the J gene TRBJ2-5, with D uncertain. CDR1 and CDR2 from the germline V gene are MNHEY and SVGAGI. V shed 0 bases and J shed 4 bases, with 12 bases lying between them. This CDR3 is built from 15 residues. This chain's CDR3 is CASSYSIPPGETQYF. The DNA of the CDR3 is TGTGCCAGCAGTTACTCGATTCCCCCCGGAGAGACCCAGTACTTC.

The chain recombines TRBV9 with TRBJ2-7, with 8 bases fitting TRBD1. Germline V lookup: CDR1 SGDLS, CDR2 YYNGEE. Losses at the gene ends were 3 bases for V and 0 bases for J; bases not matched to a gene: 5. This CDR3 has 15 amino acids. The CDR3 loop reads CASSAGQASSYEQYF. In DNA form, the CDR3 reads TGTGCCAGCAGCGCGGGACAGGCAAGCTCCTACGAGCAGTACTTC.

The genes are TRBV7-2 and TRBJ1-2; TRBD1 matches 9 bases. Germline V gene data show CDR1 as SGHTA and CDR2 as FQGNSA. The CDR3 contains 16 residues. J was trimmed by 7 bases and V by 4 bases; bases with no gene match: 13. The CDR3 coding sequence is TGTGCCAGCAGCTCTGGGACAGGGAACGTTTTGGGTGGCTACACCTTC. Translating gives CASSSGTGNVLGGYTF.